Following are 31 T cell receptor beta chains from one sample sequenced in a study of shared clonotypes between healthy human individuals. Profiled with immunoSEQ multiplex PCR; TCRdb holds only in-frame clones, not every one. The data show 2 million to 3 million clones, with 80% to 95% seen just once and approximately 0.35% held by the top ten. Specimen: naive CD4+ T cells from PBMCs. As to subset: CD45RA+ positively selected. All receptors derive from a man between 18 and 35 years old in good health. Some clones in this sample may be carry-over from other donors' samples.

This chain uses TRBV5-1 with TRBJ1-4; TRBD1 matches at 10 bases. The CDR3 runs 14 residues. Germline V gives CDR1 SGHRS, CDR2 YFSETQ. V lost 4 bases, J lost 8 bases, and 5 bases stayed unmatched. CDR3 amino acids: CASSTGTGEEKLFF. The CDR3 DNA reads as TGCGCCAGCAGCACCGGGACAGGGGAGGAAAAACTGTTTTTT. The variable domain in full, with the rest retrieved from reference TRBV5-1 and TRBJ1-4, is KAGVTQTPRYLIKTRGQQVTLSCSPISGHRSVSWYQQTPGQGLQFLFEYFSETQRNKGNFPGRFSGRQFSNSRSEMNVSTLELGDSALYLCASSTGTGEEKLFFGSGTQLSVL.

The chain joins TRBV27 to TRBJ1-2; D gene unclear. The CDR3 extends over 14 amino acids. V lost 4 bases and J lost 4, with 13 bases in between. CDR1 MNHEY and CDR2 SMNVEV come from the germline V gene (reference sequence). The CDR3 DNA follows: TGTGCCAGCAGTTCGCGGGCCAGCCCCTATGGCTACACCTTC. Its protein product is CASSSRASPYGYTF.

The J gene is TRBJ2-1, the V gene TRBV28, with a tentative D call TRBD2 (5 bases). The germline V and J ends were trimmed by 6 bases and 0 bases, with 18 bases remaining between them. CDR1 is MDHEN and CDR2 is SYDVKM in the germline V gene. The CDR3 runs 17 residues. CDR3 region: CASSPLWERSSYNEQFF. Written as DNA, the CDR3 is TGTGCCAGCAGCCCCCTTTGGGAGCGGAGCTCCTACAATGAGCAGTTCTTC.

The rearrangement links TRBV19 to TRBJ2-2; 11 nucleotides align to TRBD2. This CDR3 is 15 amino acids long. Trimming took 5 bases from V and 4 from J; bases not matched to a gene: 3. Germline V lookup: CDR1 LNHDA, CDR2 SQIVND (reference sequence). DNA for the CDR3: TGTGCCAGTAGTTCGGGACTAGCGGCCACCGGGGAGCTGTTTTTT. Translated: CASSSGLAATGELFF.

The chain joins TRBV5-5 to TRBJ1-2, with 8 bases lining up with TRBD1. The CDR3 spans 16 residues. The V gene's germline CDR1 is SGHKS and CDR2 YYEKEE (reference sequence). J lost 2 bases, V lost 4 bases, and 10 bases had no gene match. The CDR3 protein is CASSVRTGHQNYGYTF. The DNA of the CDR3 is TGTGCCAGCAGCGTTCGGACAGGGCATCAAAACTATGGCTACACCTTC. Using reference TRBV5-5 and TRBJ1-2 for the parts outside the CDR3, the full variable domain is DAGVTQSPTHLIKTRGQQVTLRCSPISGHKSVSWYQQVLGQGPQFIFQYYEKEERGRGNFPDRFSARQFPNYSSELNVNALLLGDSALYLCASSVRTGHQNYGYTFGSGTRLTVV.

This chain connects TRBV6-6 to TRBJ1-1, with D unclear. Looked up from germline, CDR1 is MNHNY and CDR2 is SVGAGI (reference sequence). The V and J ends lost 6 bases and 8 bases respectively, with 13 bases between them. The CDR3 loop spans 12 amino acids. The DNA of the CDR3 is TGTGCCAGCAGCCCGGAATATGCCGAAGCTTTCTTT. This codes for CASSPEYAEAFF.

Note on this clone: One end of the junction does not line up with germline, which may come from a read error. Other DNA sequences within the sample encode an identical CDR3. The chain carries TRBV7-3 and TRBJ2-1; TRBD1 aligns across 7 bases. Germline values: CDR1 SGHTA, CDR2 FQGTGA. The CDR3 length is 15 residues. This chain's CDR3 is CASSLTATGYNEQFF. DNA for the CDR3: TGTGCCAGCAGCCTAACAGCGACAGGGTACAATGAGCAGTTCTTC.

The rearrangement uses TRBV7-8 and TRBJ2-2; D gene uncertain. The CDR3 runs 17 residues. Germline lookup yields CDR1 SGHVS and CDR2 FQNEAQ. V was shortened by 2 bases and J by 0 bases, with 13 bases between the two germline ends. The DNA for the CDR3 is TGTGCCAGCAGCTTACGTCCTCTTTCCGCGAACACCGGGGAGCTGTTTTTT. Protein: CASSLRPLSANTGELFF.

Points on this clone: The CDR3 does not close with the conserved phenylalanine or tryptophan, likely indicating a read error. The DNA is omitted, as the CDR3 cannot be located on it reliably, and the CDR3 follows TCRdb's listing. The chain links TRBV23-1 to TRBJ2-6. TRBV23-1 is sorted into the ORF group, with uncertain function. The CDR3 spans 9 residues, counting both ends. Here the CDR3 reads CATPRVALM.

The CDR3 DNA is TGTGCCAGCAGTCCTTTCCCCCCAGCGGTCTCTGGAAACACCATATATTTT. Residues: CASSPFPPAVSGNTIYF. This chain joins TRBV2 and TRBJ1-3; D is undetermined. With 5 bases removed from V and 0 bases from J, the gap between germline ends came to 17 bases. Germline V gene lookup returns CDR1 SNHLY and CDR2 FYNNEI. This CDR3 region has 17 residues.

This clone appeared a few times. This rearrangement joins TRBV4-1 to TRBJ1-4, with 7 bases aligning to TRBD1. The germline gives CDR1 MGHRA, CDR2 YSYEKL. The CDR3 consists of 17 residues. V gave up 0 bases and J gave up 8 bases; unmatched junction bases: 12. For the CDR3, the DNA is TGCGCCAGCAGCCAAGACGCTACACAGGGGATGAGAGAAAAACTGTTTTTT. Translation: CASSQDATQGMREKLFF.

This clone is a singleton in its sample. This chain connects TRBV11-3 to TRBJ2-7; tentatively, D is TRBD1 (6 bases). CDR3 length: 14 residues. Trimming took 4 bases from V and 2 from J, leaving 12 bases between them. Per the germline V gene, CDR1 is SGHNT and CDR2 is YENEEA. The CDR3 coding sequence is TGTGCCAGCAGCTCCTCCCGGGACACCTACGAGCAGTACTTC. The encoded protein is CASSSSRDTYEQYF.

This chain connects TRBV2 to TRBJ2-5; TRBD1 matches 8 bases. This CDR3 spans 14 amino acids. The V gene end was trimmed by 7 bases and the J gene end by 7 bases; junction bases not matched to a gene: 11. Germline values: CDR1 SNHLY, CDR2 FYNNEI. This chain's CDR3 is CASTEARGRGTQYF. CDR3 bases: TGTGCCAGCACCGAGGCCAGGGGGCGAGGGACCCAGTACTTC.

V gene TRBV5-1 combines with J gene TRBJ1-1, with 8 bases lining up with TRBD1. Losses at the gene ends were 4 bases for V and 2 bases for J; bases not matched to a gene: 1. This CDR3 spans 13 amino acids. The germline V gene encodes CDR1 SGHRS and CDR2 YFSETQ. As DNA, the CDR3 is TGCGCCAGCAGCGCAGGGGGCAACACTGAAGCTTTCTTT. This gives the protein CASSAGGNTEAFF.

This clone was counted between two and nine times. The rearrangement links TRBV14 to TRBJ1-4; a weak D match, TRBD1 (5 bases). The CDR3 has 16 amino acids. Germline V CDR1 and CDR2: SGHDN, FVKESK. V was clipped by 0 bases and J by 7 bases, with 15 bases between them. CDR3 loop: CASSQDLGQGGEKLFF. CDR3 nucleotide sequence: TGTGCCAGCAGCCAAGATCTTGGGCAGGGAGGTGAAAAACTGTTTTTT. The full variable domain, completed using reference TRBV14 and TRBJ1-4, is EAGVTQFPSHSVIEKGQTVTLRCDPISGHDNLYWYRRVMGKEIKFLLHFVKESKQDESGMPNNRFLAERTGGTYSTLKVQPAELEDSGVYFCASSQDLGQGGEKLFFGSGTQLSVL.

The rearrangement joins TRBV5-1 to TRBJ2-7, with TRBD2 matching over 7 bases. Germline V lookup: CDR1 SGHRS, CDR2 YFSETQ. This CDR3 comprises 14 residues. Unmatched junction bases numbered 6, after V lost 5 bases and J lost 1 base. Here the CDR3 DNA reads TGCGCCAGCAGGGGTAGCGGGCAATCCTACGAGCAGTACTTC. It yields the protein CASRGSGQSYEQYF.

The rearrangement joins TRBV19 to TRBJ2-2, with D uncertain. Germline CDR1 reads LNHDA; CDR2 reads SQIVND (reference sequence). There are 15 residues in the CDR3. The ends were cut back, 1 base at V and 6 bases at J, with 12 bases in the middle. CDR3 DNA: TGTGCCAGTAGTATAGCTGTGAGGAGCGCCGGGGAGCTGTTTTTT. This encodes CASSIAVRSAGELFF.

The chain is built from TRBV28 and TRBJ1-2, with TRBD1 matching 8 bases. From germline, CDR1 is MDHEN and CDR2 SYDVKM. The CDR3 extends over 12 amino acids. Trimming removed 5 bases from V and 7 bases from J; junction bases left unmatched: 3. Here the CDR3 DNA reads TGTGCCAGCAGTACAGGGGGGTCTGGCTACACCTTC. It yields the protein CASSTGGSGYTF.

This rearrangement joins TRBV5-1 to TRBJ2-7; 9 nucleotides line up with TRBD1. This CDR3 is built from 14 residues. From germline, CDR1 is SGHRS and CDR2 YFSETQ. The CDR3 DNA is TGCGCTACACGCTCTCGGACAGGGGCCTACGAGCAGTACTTC. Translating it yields CATRSRTGAYEQYF.

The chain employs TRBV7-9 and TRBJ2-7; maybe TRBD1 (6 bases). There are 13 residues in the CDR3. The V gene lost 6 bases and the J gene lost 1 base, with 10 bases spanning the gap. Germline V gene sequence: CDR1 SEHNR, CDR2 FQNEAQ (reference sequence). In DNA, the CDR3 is TGTGCCAGCAGTTTGGACAGTTCCTACGAGCAGTACTTC. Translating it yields CASSLDSSYEQYF.

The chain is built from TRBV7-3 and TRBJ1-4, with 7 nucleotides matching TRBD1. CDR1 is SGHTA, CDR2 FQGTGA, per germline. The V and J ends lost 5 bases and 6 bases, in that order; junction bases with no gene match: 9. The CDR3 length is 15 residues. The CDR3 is CASSPGTAPDEKLFF. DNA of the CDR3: TGTGCCAGCAGCCCGGGGACAGCCCCTGATGAAAAACTGTTTTTT.

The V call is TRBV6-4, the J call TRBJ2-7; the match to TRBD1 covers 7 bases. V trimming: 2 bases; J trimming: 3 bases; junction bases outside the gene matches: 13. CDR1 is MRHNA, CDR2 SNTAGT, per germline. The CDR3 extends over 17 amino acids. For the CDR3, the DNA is TGTGCCAGCAGTGACAACGACAGGGCCCCCCGAAACTACGAGCAGTACTTC. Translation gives CASSDNDRAPRNYEQYF.

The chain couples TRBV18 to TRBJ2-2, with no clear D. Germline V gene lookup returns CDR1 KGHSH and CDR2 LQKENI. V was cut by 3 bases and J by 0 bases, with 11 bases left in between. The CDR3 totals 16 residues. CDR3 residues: CASSPIQPTNTGELFF. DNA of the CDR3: TGTGCCAGCTCACCGATACAGCCTACGAACACCGGGGAGCTGTTTTTT.

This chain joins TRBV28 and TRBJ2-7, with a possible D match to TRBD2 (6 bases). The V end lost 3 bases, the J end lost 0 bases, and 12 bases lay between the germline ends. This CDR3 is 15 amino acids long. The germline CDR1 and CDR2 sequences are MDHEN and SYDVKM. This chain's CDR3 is CASSFEASASYEQYF. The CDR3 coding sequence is TGTGCCAGCAGTTTTGAGGCTAGCGCCTCCTACGAGCAGTACTTC. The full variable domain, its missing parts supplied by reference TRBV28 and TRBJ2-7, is DVKVTQSSRYLVKRTGEKVFLECVQDMDHENMFWYRQDPGLGLRLIYFSYDVKMKEKGDIPEGYSVSREKKERFSLILESASTNQTSMYLCASSFEASASYEQYFGPGTRLTVT.

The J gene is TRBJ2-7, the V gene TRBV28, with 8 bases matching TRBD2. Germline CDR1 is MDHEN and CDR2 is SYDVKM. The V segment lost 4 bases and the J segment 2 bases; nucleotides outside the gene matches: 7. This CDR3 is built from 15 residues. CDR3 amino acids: CASSSSGSRAYEQYF. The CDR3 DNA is TGTGCCAGCAGTTCAAGCGGGAGCAGGGCCTACGAGCAGTACTTC. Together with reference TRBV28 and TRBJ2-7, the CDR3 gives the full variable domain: DVKVTQSSRYLVKRTGEKVFLECVQDMDHENMFWYRQDPGLGLRLIYFSYDVKMKEKGDIPEGYSVSREKKERFSLILESASTNQTSMYLCASSSSGSRAYEQYFGPGTRLTVT.

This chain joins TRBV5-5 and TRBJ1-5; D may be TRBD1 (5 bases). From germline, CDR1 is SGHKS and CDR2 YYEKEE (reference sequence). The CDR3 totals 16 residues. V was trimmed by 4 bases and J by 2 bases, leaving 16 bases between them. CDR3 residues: CASSPGHPFGNQPQHF. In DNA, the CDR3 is TGTGCCAGCAGCCCCGGACACCCTTTCGGCAATCAGCCCCAGCATTTT.

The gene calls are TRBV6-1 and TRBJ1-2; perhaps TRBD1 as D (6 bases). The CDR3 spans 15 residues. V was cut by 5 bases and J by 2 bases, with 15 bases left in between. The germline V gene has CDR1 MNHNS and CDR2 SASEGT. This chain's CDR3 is CASSPTRGLNYGYTF. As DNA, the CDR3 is TGTGCCAGCAGTCCAACCAGGGGCTTAAACTATGGCTACACCTTC.

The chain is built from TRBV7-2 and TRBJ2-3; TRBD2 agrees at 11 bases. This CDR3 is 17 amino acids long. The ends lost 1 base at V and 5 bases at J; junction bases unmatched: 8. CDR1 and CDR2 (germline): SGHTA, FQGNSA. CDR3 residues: CASSLGVAGGPQDTQYF. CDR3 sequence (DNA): TGTGCCAGCAGCTTAGGCGTAGCGGGAGGGCCCCAAGATACGCAGTATTTT.

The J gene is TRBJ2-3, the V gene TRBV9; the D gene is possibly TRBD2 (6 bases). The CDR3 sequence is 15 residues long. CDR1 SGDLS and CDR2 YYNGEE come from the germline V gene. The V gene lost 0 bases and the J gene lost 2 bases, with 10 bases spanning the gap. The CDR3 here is CASSVGGDATDTQYF. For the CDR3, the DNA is TGTGCCAGCAGCGTAGGCGGGGACGCCACAGATACGCAGTATTTT.

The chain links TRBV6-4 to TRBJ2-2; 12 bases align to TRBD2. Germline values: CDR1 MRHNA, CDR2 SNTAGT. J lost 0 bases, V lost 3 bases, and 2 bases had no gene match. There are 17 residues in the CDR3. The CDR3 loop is CASSEGLAGTNTGELFF. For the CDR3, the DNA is TGTGCCAGCAGTGAAGGACTAGCGGGAACGAACACCGGGGAGCTGTTTTTT.

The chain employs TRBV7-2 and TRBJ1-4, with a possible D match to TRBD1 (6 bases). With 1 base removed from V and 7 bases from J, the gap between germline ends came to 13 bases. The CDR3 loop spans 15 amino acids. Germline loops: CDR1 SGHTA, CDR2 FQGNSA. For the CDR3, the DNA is TGTGCCAGCAGCTTAGACGCAGGGGCGAGTGAAAAACTGTTTTTT. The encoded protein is CASSLDAGASEKLFF.